The source of this T cell receptor (beta chain) is a study of T-cell memory formation after mild COVID-19. Overall study context: The study found TCR clusters largely donor specific. General study points: While clones contracting from day 15 to 85 were balanced between CD4 and CD8, later expanders leaned CD4+.

As for this clonotype: Its antigen is unknown. A junction boundary mismatches the germline segment, possibly from a read error.

With constant-segment primers, 5'RACE yielded cDNA libraries of TCR alpha and TCR beta that carried sample barcodes and UMIs. In TCRdb, the 5' RACE reads were re-called with MiXCR into one record per CDR3 protein. The top ten hold around 23% of the sample, which has about 190,000 distinct CDR3 sequences, about a fifth seen once. This CDR3 spans 12 amino acids. Germline V CDR1 and CDR2: ENHRY, SYGVKD. The chain carries TRBV10-3 and TRBJ2-5; 8 positions agree with TRBD1. The clonotype originates from an adult woman who had mild COVID-19 (a few samples of this study predate the infection). Cell type and time point are not known. Sequenced: PBMCs or a T cell subset sorted from them (not recorded which). The CDR3 is CAITPDREIQYF. The CDR3 coding sequence is TGTGCCATTACGCCGGACAGGGAGATCCAGTACTTC.